The present T cell receptor beta chain was sequenced within a study of T cell changes during pregnancy in multiple sclerosis. Clones were sequenced by immunoSEQ multiplex PCR, and TCRdb holds only the in-frame ones, with some missing. The table includes about 99,000 clones, 93% detected once. Trimming removed 1 base from V and 10 bases from J; junction bases left unmatched: 7. Germline V gene lookup returns CDR1 LNHNV and CDR2 YYDKDF (reference sequence). This CDR3 has 14 residues. This specimen was peripheral blood, taken after pregnancy. The receptor was derived from a female donor with multiple sclerosis, enrolled in a pregnancy study. The rearrangement uses TRBV15 and TRBJ2-1; TRBD2 aligns across 7 bases. The DNA of the CDR3 is TGTGCCACCAGCAGAGGGACTAGTGGGGACGAGCAGTTCTTC. Protein: CATSRGTSGDEQFF.